Shown below are 15 T cell receptor beta chains from a single sample sequenced in a study of cytomegalovirus exposure and HLA in healthy donors. PCR employed 60 Vbeta and 13 Jbeta primers. Method: immunoSEQ multiplex PCR; TCRdb's copy keeps in-frame clones and lacks some. Of about 110,000 clones in the sample, over 70% are singletons; the top ten hold 2% to 2.5%. What was sequenced was PBMCs. Receptors originate from a man aged 30 to 39 in good health and CMV-seronegative.

The chain couples TRBV4-1 to TRBJ1-2; 9 bases map to TRBD1. The CDR3 is made up of 16 amino acids. The V segment lost 4 bases and the J segment 1 base; nucleotides outside the gene matches: 7. CDR1 and CDR2 (germline): MGHRA, YSYEKL. The CDR3 sequence: CASSPGTGPLNYGYTF. Here the CDR3 DNA reads TGCGCCAGCAGCCCAGGGACAGGGCCACTTAACTATGGCTACACCTTC.

The chain carries TRBV18 and TRBJ1-1, with a possible D match to TRBD1 (6 bases). Trimming took off 3 bases at V and 8 bases at J, with 16 bases between the two ends. This CDR3 contains 14 residues. Germline values: CDR1 KGHSH, CDR2 LQKENI. This CDR3 is CASSPLRSDSEAFF. For the CDR3, the DNA is TGTGCCAGCTCACCCCTAAGATCGGACAGCGAAGCTTTCTTT.

The chain combines TRBV6-4 with TRBJ2-5, with 7 nucleotides matching TRBD2. The CDR3 contains 15 residues. Germline V gene lookup returns CDR1 MRHNA and CDR2 SNTAGT. After removal of 6 bases from V and 2 bases from J, the junction contained 9 bases not matched to a gene. The CDR3 spells CASREEREEQETQYF. Written as DNA, the CDR3 is TGTGCCAGCAGGGAGGAGCGGGAAGAACAAGAGACCCAGTACTTC.

The genes are TRBV9 and TRBJ1-2; D is unresolved. Germline values: CDR1 SGDLS, CDR2 YYNGEE. Trimming removed 0 bases at V and 7 bases at J, with 7 bases between. The CDR3 covers 12 residues. The CDR3 coding sequence is TGTGCCAGCAGCGTAGGAGGGAGTGGCTACACCTTC. Translated: CASSVGGSGYTF.

The rearrangement links TRBV6-5 to TRBJ2-7; D is unclear. The CDR3 contains 15 residues. CDR1 and CDR2 (germline): MNHEY, SVGAGI. V lost 6 bases to trimming and J lost 0 bases, with 15 bases between them. This CDR3 reads CASSHSFLRSYEQYF. Here the CDR3 DNA reads TGTGCCAGCAGCCACTCCTTCCTCCGCTCCTACGAGCAGTACTTC.

This clone was recorded a few times. The DNA of the CDR3 is TGCGCCAGCTCGCGGGAGGCCGGTTACGAGCAGTACTTC. As protein: CASSREAGYEQYF. J is TRBJ2-7 and V is TRBV10-1, with 8 bases matching TRBD2. This CDR3 comprises 13 residues. The J segment lost 4 bases and the V segment lost 8 bases, leaving 7 bases of the junction unmatched. Germline assignment: CDR1 WNHNN and CDR2 SYGVQD (reference sequence).

J is TRBJ2-1 and V is TRBV7-9; 14 positions agree with TRBD2. V lost 5 bases, J lost 8 bases, and 5 bases stayed unmatched. Germline assignment: CDR1 SEHNR and CDR2 FQNEAQ (reference sequence). The CDR3 has 15 amino acids. CDR3 sequence reads: CASSTGTSGGDEQFF. The DNA for the CDR3 is TGTGCCAGCAGCACCGGGACTAGCGGGGGAGATGAGCAGTTCTTC.

The chain couples TRBV6-5 to TRBJ2-7; D remains unclear. The CDR3 extends over 15 amino acids. The V end lost 6 bases, the J end lost 0 bases, and 15 bases lay between the germline ends. Germline values: CDR1 MNHEY, CDR2 SVGAGI. The CDR3 is CASSPWSRISYEQYF. As DNA, the CDR3 is TGTGCCAGCAGCCCCTGGAGTCGGATCTCCTACGAGCAGTACTTC.

This rearrangement joins TRBV4-1 to TRBJ2-3, with 7 bases fitting TRBD1. This CDR3 contains 17 residues. Germline V CDR1 and CDR2: MGHRA, YSYEKL. Trimming cost V 2 bases and J 2 bases; bases outside gene matches: 10. CDR3 residues: CASSQLTGTAYTDTQYF. CDR3 coding DNA: TGCGCCAGCAGCCAACTCACCGGGACAGCATACACAGATACGCAGTATTTT.

This chain links TRBV25-1 with TRBJ2-7; D is possibly TRBD1 (6 bases). CDR1 MGHDK and CDR2 SYGVNS come from the germline V gene. The CDR3 covers 13 residues. The V end lost 3 bases, the J end lost 6 bases, and 12 bases lay between the germline ends. CDR3 sequence (DNA): TGTGCCAGCAGTGAGCCGTTGACAGGCGAGCAGTACTTC. As protein: CASSEPLTGEQYF.

The chain recombines TRBV23-1 with TRBJ1-2; D remains ambiguous. TRBV23-1 is treated as an ORF (open reading frame) with a function not yet certain. The CDR3 contains 12 residues. V was trimmed by 4 bases and J by 4 bases, leaving 7 bases between them. CDR3 nucleotides: TGCGCCAGCAGTCTGTGCGGCTATGGCTACACCTTC. Translated: CASSLCGYGYTF.

The table lists this clone with a few counts. This chain links TRBV6-1 with TRBJ2-1; the match to TRBD1 covers 8 bases. Germline CDR1 MNHNS, CDR2 SASEGT. With V trimmed by 6 bases and J by 5 bases, 3 bases remained unmatched. The CDR3 runs 13 residues. The chain's CDR3 is CASRPGQDNEQFF. CDR3 sequence (DNA): TGTGCCAGCAGGCCGGGACAGGACAATGAGCAGTTCTTC.

The genes are TRBV29-1 and TRBJ2-7, with a tentative D call TRBD1 (6 bases). Deletions cut 5 bases from V and 5 bases from J, with 10 bases between. CDR1 is SQVTM, CDR2 ANQGSEA, per germline. The CDR3 totals 11 residues. CDR3 DNA: TGCAGCGTTTACTACAGGGACGAGCAGTACGTC. Encoded protein: CSVYYRDEQYV.

The V call is TRBV5-1, the J call TRBJ2-1; 13 nucleotides agree with TRBD2. CDR3 size: 16 residues. J was trimmed by 8 bases and V by 4 bases; bases with no gene match: 9. Germline loops: CDR1 SGHRS, CDR2 YFSETQ. DNA for the CDR3: TGCGCCAGCAGCGAAGGGACTAGCGGGAATAGGGATGAGCAGTTCTTC. This gives the protein CASSEGTSGNRDEQFF.

This clone was detected only once. The rearrangement links TRBV9 to TRBJ2-7; TRBD1 matches at 10 bases. Germline lookup yields CDR1 SGDLS and CDR2 YYNGEE. The CDR3 is 15 amino acids. V lost 4 bases and J lost 5; bases outside the gene matches: 9. Here the CDR3 DNA reads TGTGCCAGCAGCACCCAAGTGACAGGGGGCGACGAGCAGTACTTC. Translating it yields CASSTQVTGGDEQYF.